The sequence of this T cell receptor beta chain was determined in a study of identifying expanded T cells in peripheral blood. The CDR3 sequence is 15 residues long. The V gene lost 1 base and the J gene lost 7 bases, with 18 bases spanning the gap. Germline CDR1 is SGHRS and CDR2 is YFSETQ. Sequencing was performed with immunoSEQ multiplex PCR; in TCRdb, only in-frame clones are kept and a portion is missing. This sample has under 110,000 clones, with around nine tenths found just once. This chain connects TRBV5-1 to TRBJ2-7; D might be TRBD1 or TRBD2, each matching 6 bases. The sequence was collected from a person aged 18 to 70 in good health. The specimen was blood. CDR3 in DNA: TGCGCCAGCAGCTTGACGGGGGCAGTGCTCACGGAGCAGTACTTC. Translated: CASSLTGAVLTEQYF.